Described below is a single T cell receptor beta chain sequence and its context. The entry originates in a study of OX40 agonist ivuxolimab in advanced cancers. Study-wide context: Every patient in dose escalation had hepatocellular carcinoma, melanoma, renal cell or head and neck cancer. Prior anti-PD-1, anti-PD-L1 or anti-CTLA-4 therapy did not bar entry, and 40% had some.

TCRdb keeps only in-frame clones here, not all; method: immunoSEQ multiplex PCR. Of tens of thousands of clones listed, more than 75% are singletons. Trimming removed 1 base from V and 6 bases from J, with 13 bases in between. The CDR3 consists of 16 residues. Germline V lookup: CDR1 SGHVS, CDR2 FQNEAQ. J is TRBJ1-6 and V is TRBV7-8, with D possibly being TRBD1 (6 bases). Sample: CD4+ or CD8+ T cells sorted from blood, taken in a trial of the OX40 agonist ivuxolimab. This sequence was found in an adult with an advanced solid tumor such as melanoma, head and neck, liver or kidney cancer. As DNA, the CDR3 is TGTGCCAGCAGCTTAGACAGGGCTTCCCCTAATTCACCCCTCCACTTT. Amino acids: CASSLDRASPNSPLHF.